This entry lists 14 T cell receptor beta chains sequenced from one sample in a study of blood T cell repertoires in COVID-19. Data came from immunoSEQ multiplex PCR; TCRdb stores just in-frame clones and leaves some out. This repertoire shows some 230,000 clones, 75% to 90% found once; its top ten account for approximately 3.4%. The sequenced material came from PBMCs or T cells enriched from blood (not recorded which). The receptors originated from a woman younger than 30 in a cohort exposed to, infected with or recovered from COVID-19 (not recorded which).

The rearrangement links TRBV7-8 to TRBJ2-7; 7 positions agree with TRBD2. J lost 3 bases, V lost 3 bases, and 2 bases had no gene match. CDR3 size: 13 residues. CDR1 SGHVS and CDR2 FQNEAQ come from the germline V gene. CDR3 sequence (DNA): TGTGCCAGCAGCTTGGGAGGGGTCTACGAGCAGTACTTC. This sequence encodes CASSLGGVYEQYF. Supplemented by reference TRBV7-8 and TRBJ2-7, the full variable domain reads GAGVSQSPRYKVAKRGQDVALRCDPISGHVSLFWYQQALGQGPEFLTYFQNEAQLDKSGLPSDRFFAERPEGSVSTLKIQRTQQEDSAVYLCASSLGGVYEQYFGPGTRLTVT.

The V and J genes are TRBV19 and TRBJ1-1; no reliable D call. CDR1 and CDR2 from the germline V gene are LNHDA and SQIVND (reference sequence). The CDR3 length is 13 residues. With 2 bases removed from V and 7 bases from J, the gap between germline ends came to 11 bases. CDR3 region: CASSIRGPNEAFF. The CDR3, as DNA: TGTGCCAGTAGTATAAGAGGGCCTAATGAAGCTTTCTTT.

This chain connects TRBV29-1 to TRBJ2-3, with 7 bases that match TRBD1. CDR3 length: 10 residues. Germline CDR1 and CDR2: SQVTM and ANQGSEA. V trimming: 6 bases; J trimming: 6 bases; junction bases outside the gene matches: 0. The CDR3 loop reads CSVGGDTQYF. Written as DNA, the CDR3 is TGCAGCGTAGGGGGCGATACGCAGTATTTT.

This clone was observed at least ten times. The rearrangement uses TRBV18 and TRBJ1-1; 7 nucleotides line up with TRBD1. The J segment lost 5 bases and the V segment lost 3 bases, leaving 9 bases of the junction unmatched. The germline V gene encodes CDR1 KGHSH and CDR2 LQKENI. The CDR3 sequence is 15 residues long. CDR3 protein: CASSPRGSGGTEAFF. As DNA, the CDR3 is TGTGCCAGCTCACCCAGGGGGTCCGGTGGGACTGAAGCTTTCTTT.

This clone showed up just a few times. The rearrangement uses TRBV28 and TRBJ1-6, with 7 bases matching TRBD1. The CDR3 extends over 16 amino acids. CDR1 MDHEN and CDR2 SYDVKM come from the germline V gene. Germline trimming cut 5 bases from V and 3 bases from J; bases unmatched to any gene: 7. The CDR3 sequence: CASSRQGFGYNSPLHF. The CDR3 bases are TGTGCCAGCAGTAGACAGGGTTTCGGCTATAATTCACCCCTCCACTTT.

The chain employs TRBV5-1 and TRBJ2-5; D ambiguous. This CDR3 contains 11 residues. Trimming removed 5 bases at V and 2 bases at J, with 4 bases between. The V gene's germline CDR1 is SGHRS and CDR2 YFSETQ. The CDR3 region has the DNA TGCGCCAGCAGTTCTCAAGAGACCCAGTACTTC. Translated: CASSSQETQYF.

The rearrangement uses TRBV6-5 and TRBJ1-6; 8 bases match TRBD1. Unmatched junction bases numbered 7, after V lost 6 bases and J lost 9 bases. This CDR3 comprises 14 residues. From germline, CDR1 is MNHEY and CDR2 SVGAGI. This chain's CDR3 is CASSGQGRSSPLHF. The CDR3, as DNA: TGTGCCAGCAGCGGACAGGGAAGGAGTTCACCCCTCCACTTT.

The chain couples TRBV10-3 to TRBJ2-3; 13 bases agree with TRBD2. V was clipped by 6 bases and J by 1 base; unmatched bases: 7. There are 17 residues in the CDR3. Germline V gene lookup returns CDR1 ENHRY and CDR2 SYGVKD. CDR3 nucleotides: TGTGCCATCAGCGGACTAGCGGGAGACCTAGGCACAGATACGCAGTATTTT. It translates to CAISGLAGDLGTDTQYF.

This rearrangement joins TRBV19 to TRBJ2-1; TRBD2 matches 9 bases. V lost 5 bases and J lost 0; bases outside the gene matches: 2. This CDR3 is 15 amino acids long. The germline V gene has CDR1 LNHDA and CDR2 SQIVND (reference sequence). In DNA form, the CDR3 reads TGTGCCAGTAGTCGGACTAGCGACTCCTACAATGAGCAGTTCTTC. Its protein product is CASSRTSDSYNEQFF.

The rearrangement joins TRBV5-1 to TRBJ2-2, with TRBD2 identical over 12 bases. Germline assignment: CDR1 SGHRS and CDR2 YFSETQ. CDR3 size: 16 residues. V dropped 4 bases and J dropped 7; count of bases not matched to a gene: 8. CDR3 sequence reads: CASSPRTSGVYGELFF. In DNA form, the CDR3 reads TGCGCCAGCAGCCCAAGGACTAGCGGGGTATACGGGGAGCTGTTTTTT. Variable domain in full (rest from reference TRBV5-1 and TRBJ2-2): KAGVTQTPRYLIKTRGQQVTLSCSPISGHRSVSWYQQTPGQGLQFLFEYFSETQRNKGNFPGRFSGRQFSNSRSEMNVSTLELGDSALYLCASSPRTSGVYGELFFGEGSRLTVL.

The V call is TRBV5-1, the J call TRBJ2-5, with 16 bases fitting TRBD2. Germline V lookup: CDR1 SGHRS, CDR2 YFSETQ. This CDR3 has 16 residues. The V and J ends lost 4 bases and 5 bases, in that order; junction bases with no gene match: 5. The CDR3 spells CASSQGLAGGLETQYF. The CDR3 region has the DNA TGCGCCAGCAGCCAGGGACTAGCGGGGGGGCTGGAGACCCAGTACTTC.

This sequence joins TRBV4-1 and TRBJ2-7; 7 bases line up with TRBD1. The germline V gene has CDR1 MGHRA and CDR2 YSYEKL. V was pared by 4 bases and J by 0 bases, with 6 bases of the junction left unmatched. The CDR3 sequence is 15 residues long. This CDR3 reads CASSPAGGLSYEQYF. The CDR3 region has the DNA TGCGCCAGCAGCCCCGCAGGGGGTCTCTCCTACGAGCAGTACTTC.

In nucleotides, the CDR3 is TGCGCCAGCAGCCAAGGACACCCAGGAAACACCATATATTTT. Its translation: CASSQGHPGNTIYF. The chain couples TRBV4-1 to TRBJ1-3; D remains unclear. The V gene's germline CDR1 is MGHRA and CDR2 YSYEKL. Trimming removed 1 base at V and 4 bases at J, with 8 bases between. The CDR3 covers 14 residues.

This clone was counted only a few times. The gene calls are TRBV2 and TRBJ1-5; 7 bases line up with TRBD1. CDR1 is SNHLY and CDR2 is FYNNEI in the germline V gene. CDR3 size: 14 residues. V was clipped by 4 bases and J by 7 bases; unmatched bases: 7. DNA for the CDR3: TGTGCCAGCAGTGGACAGGGCCAGGGGCAGCCCCAGCATTTT. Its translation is CASSGQGQGQPQHF.